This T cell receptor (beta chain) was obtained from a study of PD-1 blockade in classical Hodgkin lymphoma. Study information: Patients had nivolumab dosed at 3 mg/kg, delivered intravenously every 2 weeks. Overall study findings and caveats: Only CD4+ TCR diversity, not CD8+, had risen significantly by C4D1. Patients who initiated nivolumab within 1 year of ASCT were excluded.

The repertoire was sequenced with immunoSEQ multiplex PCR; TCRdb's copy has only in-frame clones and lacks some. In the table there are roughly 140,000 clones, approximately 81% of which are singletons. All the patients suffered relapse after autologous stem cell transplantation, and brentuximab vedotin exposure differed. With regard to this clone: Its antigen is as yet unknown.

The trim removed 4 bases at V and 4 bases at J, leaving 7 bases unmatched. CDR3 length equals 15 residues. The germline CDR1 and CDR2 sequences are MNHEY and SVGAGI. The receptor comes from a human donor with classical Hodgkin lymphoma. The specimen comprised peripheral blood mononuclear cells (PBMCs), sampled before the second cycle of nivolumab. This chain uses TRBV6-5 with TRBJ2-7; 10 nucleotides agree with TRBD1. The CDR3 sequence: CASSFRDRGMYEQYF. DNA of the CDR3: TGTGCCAGCAGTTTCCGGGACAGGGGAATGTACGAGCAGTACTTC.